These 5 T cell receptor beta chains came from one sample sequenced in a study of T cell repertoires and HLA-DP antigens. Their antigens remain unidentified. The assay was immunoSEQ multiplex PCR, and TCRdb's table has in-frame clones only and misses some. This table has fewer than 75,000 clones, 80% appearing once. The sequencing sample was made of CD4+ T cells from PBMCs. The receptors originated from a man aged 55 to 70 in good health and CMV-seronegative.

This chain joins TRBV6-1 and TRBJ1-2; a weak D match, TRBD1 (5 bases). The CDR3 is made up of 13 amino acids. Trimming removed 6 bases at V and 2 bases at J, with 10 bases between. The germline CDR1 and CDR2 sequences are MNHNS and SASEGT. CDR3 bases: TGTGCCAGCAGATCGACAGAGAACTATGGCTACACCTTC. Its protein is CASRSTENYGYTF.

The CDR3 sequence: CASTAGRVTEAFF. CDR3 nucleotide sequence: TGTGCCAGCACTGCGGGACGAGTCACTGAAGCTTTCTTT. The chain has TRBV6-5 and TRBJ1-1; D perhaps matches TRBD1 (5 bases). CDR3 length equals 13 residues. Trimming removed 7 bases at V and 4 bases at J, with 13 bases between. Looked up from germline, CDR1 is MNHEY and CDR2 is SVGAGI.

The chain combines TRBV20-1 with TRBJ1-5, with D hard to call. The CDR3 extends over 11 amino acids. Trimming removed 3 bases from V and 5 bases from J, with 5 bases in between. Germline V CDR1 and CDR2: DFQATT, SNEGSKA (reference sequence). The CDR3 spells CSASLDQPQHF. The CDR3 region has the DNA TGCAGTGCTAGTCTCGATCAGCCCCAGCATTTT.

CDR3 sequence: CASSPTTGGSSGYTF. The CDR3 nucleotides are TGTGCCAGCAGTCCAACGACAGGGGGGTCTTCTGGCTACACCTTC. The rearrangement joins TRBV6-6 to TRBJ1-2; TRBD1 aligns across 9 bases. The CDR3 is 15 amino acids. V was pared by 5 bases and J by 7 bases, with 11 bases of the junction left unmatched. Germline assignment: CDR1 MNHNY and CDR2 SVGAGI (reference sequence).

This clone was seen only a few times. The rearrangement joins TRBV5-1 to TRBJ2-5; 9 bases are a match to TRBD2. The CDR3 extends over 17 amino acids. Trimming cost V 4 bases and J 5 bases; bases outside gene matches: 15. CDR1 and CDR2 (germline): SGHRS, YFSETQ. CDR3 residues: CASSVGTSSSFLETQYF. The CDR3 nucleotides are TGCGCCAGCAGCGTCGGGACTAGCAGTTCCTTCCTGGAGACCCAGTACTTC.